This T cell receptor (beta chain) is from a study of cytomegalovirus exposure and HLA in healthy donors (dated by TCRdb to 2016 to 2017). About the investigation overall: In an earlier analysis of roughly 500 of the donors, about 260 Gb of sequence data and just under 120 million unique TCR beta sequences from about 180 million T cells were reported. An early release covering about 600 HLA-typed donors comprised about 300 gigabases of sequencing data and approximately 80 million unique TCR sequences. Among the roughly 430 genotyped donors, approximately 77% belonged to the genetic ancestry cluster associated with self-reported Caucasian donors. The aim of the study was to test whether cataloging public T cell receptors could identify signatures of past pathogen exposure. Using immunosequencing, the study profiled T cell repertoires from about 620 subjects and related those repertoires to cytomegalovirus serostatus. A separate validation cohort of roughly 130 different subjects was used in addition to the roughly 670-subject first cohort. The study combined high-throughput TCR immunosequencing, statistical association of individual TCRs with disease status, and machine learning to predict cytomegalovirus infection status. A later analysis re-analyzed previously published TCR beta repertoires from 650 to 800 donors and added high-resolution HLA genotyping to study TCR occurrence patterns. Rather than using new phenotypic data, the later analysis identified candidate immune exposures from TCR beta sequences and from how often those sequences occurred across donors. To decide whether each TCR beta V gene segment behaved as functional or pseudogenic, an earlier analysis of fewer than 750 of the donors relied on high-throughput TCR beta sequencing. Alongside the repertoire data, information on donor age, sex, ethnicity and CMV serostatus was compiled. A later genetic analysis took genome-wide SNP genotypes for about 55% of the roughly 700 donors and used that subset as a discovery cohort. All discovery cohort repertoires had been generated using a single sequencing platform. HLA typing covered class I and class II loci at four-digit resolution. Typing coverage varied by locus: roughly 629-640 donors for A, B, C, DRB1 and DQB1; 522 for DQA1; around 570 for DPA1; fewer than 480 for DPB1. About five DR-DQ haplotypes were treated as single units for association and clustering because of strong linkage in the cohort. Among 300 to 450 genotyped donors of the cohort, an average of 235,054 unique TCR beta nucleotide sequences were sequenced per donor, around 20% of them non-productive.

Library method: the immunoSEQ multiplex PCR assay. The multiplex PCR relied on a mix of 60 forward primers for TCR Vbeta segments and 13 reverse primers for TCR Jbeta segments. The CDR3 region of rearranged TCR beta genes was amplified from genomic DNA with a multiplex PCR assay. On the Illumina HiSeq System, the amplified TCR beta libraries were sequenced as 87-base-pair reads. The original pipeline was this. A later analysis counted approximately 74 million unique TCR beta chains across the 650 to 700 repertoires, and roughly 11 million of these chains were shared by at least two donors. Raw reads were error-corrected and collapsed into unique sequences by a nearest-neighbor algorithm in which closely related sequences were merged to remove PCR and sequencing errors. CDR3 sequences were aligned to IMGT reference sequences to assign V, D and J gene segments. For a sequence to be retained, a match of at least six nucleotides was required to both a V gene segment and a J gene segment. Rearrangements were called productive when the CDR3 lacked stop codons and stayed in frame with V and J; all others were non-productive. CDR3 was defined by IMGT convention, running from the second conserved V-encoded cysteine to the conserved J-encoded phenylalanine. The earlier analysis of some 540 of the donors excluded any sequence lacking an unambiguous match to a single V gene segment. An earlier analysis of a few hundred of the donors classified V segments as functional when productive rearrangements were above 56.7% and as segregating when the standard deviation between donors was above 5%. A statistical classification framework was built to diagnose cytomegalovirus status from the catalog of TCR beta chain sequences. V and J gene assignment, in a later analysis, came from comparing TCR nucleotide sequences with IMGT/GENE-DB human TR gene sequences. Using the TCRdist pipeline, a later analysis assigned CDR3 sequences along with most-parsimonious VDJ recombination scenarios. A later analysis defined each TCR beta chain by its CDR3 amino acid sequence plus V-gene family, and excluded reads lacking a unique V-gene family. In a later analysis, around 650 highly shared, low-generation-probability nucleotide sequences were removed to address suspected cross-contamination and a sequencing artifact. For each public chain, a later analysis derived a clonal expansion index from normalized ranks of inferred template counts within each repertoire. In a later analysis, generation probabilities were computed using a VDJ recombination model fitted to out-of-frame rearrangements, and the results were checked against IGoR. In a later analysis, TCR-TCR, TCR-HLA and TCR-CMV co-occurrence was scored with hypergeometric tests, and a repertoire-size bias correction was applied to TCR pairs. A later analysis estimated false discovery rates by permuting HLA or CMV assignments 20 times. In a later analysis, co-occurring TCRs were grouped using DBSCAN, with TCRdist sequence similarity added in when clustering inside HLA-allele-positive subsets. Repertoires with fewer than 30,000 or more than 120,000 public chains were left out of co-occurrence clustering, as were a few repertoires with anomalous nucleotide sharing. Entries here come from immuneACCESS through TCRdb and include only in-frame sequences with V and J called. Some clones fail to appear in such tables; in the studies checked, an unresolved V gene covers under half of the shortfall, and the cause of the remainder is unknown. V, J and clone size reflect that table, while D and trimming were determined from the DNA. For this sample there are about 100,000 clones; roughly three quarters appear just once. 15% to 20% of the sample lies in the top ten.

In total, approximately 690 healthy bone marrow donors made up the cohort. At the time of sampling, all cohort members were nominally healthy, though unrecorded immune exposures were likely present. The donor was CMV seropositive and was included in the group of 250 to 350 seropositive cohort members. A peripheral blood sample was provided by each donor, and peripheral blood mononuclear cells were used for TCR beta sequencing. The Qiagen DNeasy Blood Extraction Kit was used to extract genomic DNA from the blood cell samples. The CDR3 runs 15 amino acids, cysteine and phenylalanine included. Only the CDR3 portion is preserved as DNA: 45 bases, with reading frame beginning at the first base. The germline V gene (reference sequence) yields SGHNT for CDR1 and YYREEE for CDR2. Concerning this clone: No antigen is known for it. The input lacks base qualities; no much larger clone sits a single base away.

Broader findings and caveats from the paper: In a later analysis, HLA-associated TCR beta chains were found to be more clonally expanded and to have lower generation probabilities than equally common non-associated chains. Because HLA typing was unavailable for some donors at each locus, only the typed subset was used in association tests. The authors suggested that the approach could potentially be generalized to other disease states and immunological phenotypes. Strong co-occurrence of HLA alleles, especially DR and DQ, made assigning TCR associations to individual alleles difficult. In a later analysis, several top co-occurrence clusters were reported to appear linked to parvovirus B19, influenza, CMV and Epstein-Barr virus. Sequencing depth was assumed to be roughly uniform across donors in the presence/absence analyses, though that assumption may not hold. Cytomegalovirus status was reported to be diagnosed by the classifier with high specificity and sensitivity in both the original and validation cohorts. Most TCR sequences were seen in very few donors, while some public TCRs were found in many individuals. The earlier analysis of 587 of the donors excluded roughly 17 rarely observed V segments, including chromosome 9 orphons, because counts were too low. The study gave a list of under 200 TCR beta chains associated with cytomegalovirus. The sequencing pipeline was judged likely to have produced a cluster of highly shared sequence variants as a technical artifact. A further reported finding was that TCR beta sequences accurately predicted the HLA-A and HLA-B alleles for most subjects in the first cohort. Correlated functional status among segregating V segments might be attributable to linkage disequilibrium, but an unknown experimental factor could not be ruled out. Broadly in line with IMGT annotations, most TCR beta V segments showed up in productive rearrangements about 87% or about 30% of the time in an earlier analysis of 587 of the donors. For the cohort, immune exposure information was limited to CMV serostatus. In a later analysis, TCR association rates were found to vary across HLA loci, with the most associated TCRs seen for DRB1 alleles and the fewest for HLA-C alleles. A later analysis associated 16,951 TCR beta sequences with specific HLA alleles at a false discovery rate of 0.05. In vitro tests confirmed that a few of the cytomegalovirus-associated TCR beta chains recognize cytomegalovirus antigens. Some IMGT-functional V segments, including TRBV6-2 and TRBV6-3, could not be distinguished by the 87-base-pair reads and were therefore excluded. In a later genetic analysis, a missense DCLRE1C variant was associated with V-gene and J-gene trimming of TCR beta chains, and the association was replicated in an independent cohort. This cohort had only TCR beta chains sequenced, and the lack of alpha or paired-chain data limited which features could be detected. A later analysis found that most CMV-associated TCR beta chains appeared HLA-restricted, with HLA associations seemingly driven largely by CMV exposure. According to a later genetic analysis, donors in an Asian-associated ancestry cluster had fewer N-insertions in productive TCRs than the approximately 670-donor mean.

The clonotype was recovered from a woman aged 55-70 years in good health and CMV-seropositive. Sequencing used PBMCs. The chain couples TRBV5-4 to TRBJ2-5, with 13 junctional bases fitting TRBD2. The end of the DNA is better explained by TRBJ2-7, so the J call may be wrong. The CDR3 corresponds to CASSLGLAGVGEQYF. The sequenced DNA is TGTGCCAGCAGCTTAGGACTAGCGGGAGTAGGCGAGCAGTACTTC.